Listed below are T cell receptor beta chains from one sample, sequenced in a study of cytomegalovirus exposure and HLA in healthy donors. Measured with immunoSEQ multiplex PCR; TCRdb has only the in-frame clones, and not every one. This sample has 13,000 to 15,000 clones, with roughly 64% found just once. Sequencing was carried out using PBMCs. All receptors derive from a woman aged 45-65 years in good health and CMV-seropositive. The CDR3 runs from the conserved cysteine through the conserved F or W. D genes are given only for firm matches. Expanded clones get a size class; other rows say once, few or many, or leave the size out.

>.|few|TRBV29-1|TRBJ2-3
CSVDSTGTDTQYF
TGCAGCGTTGATTCCACAGGGACAGATACGCAGTATTTT
>.|once|TRBV6-5|TRBJ2-7
CASSRLRYEQYF
TGTGCCAGCAGTCGACTACGCTACGAGCAGTACTTC
>TRBD2|.|TRBV11-3|TRBJ2-1
CASSLAGDGNEQFF
TGTGCCAGCAGCCTCGCGGGGGACGGCAATGAGCAGTTCTTC
>TRBD2|.|TRBV11-3|TRBJ2-1
CASSLRGGRNEQFF
TGTGCCAGCAGCCTAAGGGGCGGGAGAAATGAGCAGTTCTTC
>TRBD1|few|TRBV6-1|TRBJ1-1
CASRRGQVNTEAFF
TGTGCCAGCAGACGAGGACAGGTGAACACTGAAGCTTTCTTT
>TRBD1|.|TRBV7-6|TRBJ2-2
CASSLQGADGELFF
TGTGCCAGCAGCTTGCAGGGGGCGGACGGGGAGCTGTTTTTT
>TRBD1|.|TRBV30|TRBJ2-7
CAWGKGASIDEQYF
TGTGCCTGGGGGAAGGGGGCCTCAATCGACGAGCAGTACTTC
>TRBD2|few|TRBV30|TRBJ2-7
CAWTSGRGEQYF
TGTGCCTGGACTAGCGGGAGGGGGGAGCAGTACTTC
>.|large|TRBV29-1|TRBJ1-1
CSVDTGPGAEAFF
TGCAGCGTTGACACAGGTCCCGGAGCTGAAGCTTTCTTT
>TRBD1|.|TRBV6-6|TRBJ1-1
CASSLSTGAVGAFF
TGTGCCAGCAGCCTTTCGACAGGGGCAGTGGGAGCTTTCTTT
>.|.|TRBV7-2|TRBJ1-4
CASSLAGEDEKLFF
TGTGCCAGCAGCTTAGCCGGGGAGGATGAAAAACTGTTTTTT
>TRBD2|.|TRBV29-1|TRBJ2-3
CSGGSSGGDTQYF
TGCAGCGGGGGGTCTAGCGGGGGAGATACGCAGTATTTT
>.|.|TRBV5-4|TRBJ1-1
CASSLDRGYEAFF
TGTGCCAGCAGCTTGGACCGAGGGTATGAAGCTTTCTTT
>.|once|TRBV15|TRBJ1-3
CATSTSSGNTIYF
TGTGCCACCAGCACTTCCTCTGGAAACACCATATATTTT
>.|.|TRBV4-1|TRBJ1-5
CASSQEAGAGQPQHF
TGCGCCAGCAGCCAAGAAGCGGGGGCGGGTCAGCCCCAGCATTTT
>TRBD2|.|TRBV10-3|TRBJ2-3
CAIGAGGPTDTQYF
TGTGCCATCGGAGCGGGAGGGCCCACAGATACGCAGTATTTT
>.|few|TRBV6-4|TRBJ2-1
CASSDSSGDHNEQFF
TGTGCCAGCAGTGACTCGTCGGGAGATCATAATGAGCAGTTCTTC
>TRBD1|.|TRBV6-5|TRBJ2-7
CASRRGQSSYEQYF
TGTGCCAGCAGACGGGGACAGAGCTCCTACGAGCAGTACTTC
>.|.|TRBV4-2|TRBJ1-1
CASSQVAQGRAEAFF
TGTGCCAGCAGCCAAGTCGCACAGGGCAGGGCTGAAGCTTTCTTT
>.|.|TRBV10-3|TRBJ1-2
CAISESDRRSGYTF
TGTGCCATCAGTGAGTCGGATCGAAGGAGTGGCTACACCTTC
>.|.|TRBV15|TRBJ1-5
CATSRGGADQPQHF
TGTGCCACCAGCAGAGGGGGAGCGGATCAGCCCCAGCATTTT
>TRBD1|.|TRBV4-2|TRBJ1-4
CASSQDGTGLNEKLFF
TGTGCCAGCAGCCAAGATGGGACAGGGCTCAATGAAAAACTGTTTTTT
>TRBD2|.|TRBV6-5|TRBJ2-7
CASSRDRGDSYEQYF
TGTGCCAGCAGTCGAGACCGGGGGGACTCCTACGAGCAGTACTTC
>TRBD1|.|TRBV4-1|TRBJ2-6
CASSHHTPWDRGFGANVLTF
TGCGCCAGCAGCCACCACACCCCGTGGGACAGGGGGTTTGGGGCCAACGTCCTGACTTTC
>.|few|TRBV28|TRBJ2-7
CASSLWEGARYEQYF
TGTGCCAGCAGTTTATGGGAGGGGGCGAGATACGAGCAGTACTTC
>.|.|TRBV25-1|TRBJ2-5
CASSRTGLLEETQYF
TGTGCCAGCAGCCGTACAGGTCTCCTCGAAGAGACCCAGTACTTC
>TRBD1|.|TRBV18|TRBJ1-1
CASSPPTGLAFF
TGTGCCAGCTCACCGCCGACAGGGTTGGCTTTCTTT
>.|.|TRBV14|TRBJ2-5
CASSPRARGRFQETQYF
TGTGCCAGCAGCCCTAGAGCCCGGGGGAGATTCCAAGAGACCCAGTACTTC
>.|.|TRBV6-5|TRBJ1-1
CASRIGQNLEAFF
TGTGCCAGCAGGATCGGACAGAACCTCGAAGCTTTCTTT
>TRBD1|medium-sized|TRBV30|TRBJ1-1
CAWTGGVTEAFF
TGTGCCTGGACAGGGGGCGTCACTGAAGCTTTCTTT
>TRBD1|.|TRBV30|TRBJ1-2
CAWSGTGYGYTF
TGTGCCTGGAGTGGGACAGGCTATGGCTACACCTTC
>.|.|TRBV10-3|TRBJ1-1
CAIRMTVMNTEAFF
TGTGCCATCAGGATGACAGTGATGAACACTGAAGCTTTCTTT
>TRBD1|few|TRBV2|TRBJ1-1
CASTSGTEAFF
TGTGCCAGCACTTCCGGGACAGAGGCTTTCTTT
>.|.|TRBV9|TRBJ1-1
CASSLRGMNTEASF
TGTGCCAGCAGCCTTAGGGGCATGAACACTGAAGCTTCCTTT
>.|.|TRBV25-1|TRBJ1-1
CASSERNIVNTEAFF
TGTGCCAGCAGTGAACGTAATATCGTCAACACTGAAGCTTTCTTT
>TRBD2|few|TRBV4-3|TRBJ2-3
CASSQGSGSGSDTQYF
TGCGCCAGCAGCCAAGGGAGCGGGAGCGGCTCAGATACGCAGTATTTT
>.|.|TRBV30|TRBJ1-2
CAWGLGKSYGYTF
TGTGCCTGGGGCCTTGGCAAGTCCTATGGCTACACCTTC
>.|.|TRBV11-2|TRBJ1-1
CASSLGEGGGTEAFF
TGTGCCAGCAGCTTGGGTGAGGGAGGAGGGACTGAAGCTTTCTTT
>TRBD1|.|TRBV29-1|TRBJ1-1
CSGWDSPRAEAFF
TGCAGCGGGTGGGACAGCCCTAGGGCTGAAGCTTTCTTT
>.|.|TRBV5-1|TRBJ2-7
CASSLDRTYYEQYF
TGCGCCAGCAGCTTGGATAGGACATACTACGAGCAGTACTTC
>TRBD1|few|TRBV5-6|TRBJ1-1
CASSLGFAGGEAFF
TGTGCCAGCAGCTTGGGGTTTGCAGGGGGAGAAGCTTTCTTT
>TRBD2|once|TRBV27|TRBJ2-7
CASSPGLTYEQYF
TGTGCCAGCAGTCCGGGACTAACCTACGAGCAGTACTTC